The source of this TCR beta chain is a study of CD8 T cells in ankylosing spondylitis. Whole-study findings and limits: Apparently characteristic of ankylosing spondylitis blood was a TCR beta motif (about eight highly homologous variants). Clones linked to disease, bearing a CD8+ phenotype, were relatively rare in peripheral blood.

This clonotype appeared a few times. The antigen is unknown. Library preparation for TCR beta used quantitative 5'-RACE with molecular barcodes. TCRdb reprocessed the 5' RACE reads with MiXCR, giving one entry per CDR3 protein. Of a few hundred thousand distinct CDR3 sequences in the sample, over 9.5% were seen once. Germline CDR1 SGHDT, CDR2 YYEEEE. Germline trimming cut 4 bases from V and 1 base from J; bases unmatched to any gene: 8. This CDR3 region has 18 residues. V usage is TRBV5-6 and J usage is TRBJ2-3, with TRBD2 identical over 14 bases. This sequence was found in a male donor with ankylosing spondylitis. Input material: blood, either unsorted or a sorted T cell fraction (not recorded which). CDR3 residues: CASSPGLAGDRGTDTQYF. In DNA form, the CDR3 reads TGTGCCAGCAGCCCGGGACTAGCGGGAGACCGGGGCACAGATACGCAGTATTTT.